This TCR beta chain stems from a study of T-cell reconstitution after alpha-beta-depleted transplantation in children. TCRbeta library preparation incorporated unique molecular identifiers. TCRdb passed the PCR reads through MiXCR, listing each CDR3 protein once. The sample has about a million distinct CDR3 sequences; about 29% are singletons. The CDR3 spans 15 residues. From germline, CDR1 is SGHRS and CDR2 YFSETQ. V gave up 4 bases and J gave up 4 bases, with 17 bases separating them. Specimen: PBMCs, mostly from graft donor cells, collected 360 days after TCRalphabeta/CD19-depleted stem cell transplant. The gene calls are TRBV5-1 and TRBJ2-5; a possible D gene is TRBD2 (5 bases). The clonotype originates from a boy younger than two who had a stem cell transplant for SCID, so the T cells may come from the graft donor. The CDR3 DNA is TGCGCCAGCAGCCCCACTAGTCGGTTACTAGAGACCCAGTACTTC. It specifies CASSPTSRLLETQYF.